One and the same sample provided the 18 T cell receptor beta chains below, sequenced in a study of cytomegalovirus exposure and HLA in healthy donors. 60 Vbeta and 13 Jbeta primers were used in PCR. Using immunoSEQ multiplex PCR, the repertoire was profiled, and TCRdb retains in-frame clones only, with some absent. The repertoire holds 150,000 to 200,000 clones, with around 75% as singletons. What was sequenced was PBMCs. Receptors originate from a man between 18 and 29 years old in good health and CMV-seropositive.

J is TRBJ1-2 and V is TRBV27; D perhaps matches TRBD1 (6 bases). Trimming took off 2 bases at V and 8 bases at J, with 15 bases between the two ends. Germline CDR1 reads MNHEY; CDR2 reads SMNVEV (reference sequence). The CDR3 is 14 amino acids. The CDR3 spells CASSLKGGARGYTF. The CDR3 coding sequence is TGTGCCAGCAGTTTAAAAGGGGGGGCGCGGGGCTACACCTTC.

The chain has TRBV7-9 and TRBJ2-3; 11 nucleotides align to TRBD1. The CDR3 extends over 14 amino acids. Germline V gene data show CDR1 as SEHNR and CDR2 as FQNEAQ (reference sequence). V gave up 4 bases and J gave up 5 bases; unmatched junction bases: 2. Here the CDR3 reads CASSSGTGGDTQYF. CDR3 nucleotides: TGTGCCAGCAGCTCCGGGACAGGGGGAGATACGCAGTATTTT.

This clone was seen more than once but under ten times. The chain's CDR3 is CASSRGGLGNIQYF. CDR3 nucleotide sequence: TGTGCCAGCAGCCGGGGGGGCCTGGGAAACATTCAGTACTTC. V and J are TRBV7-2 and TRBJ2-4; 8 nucleotides line up with TRBD2. V lost 5 bases and J lost 6; bases outside the gene matches: 6. The CDR3 extends over 14 amino acids. From germline, CDR1 is SGHTA and CDR2 FQGNSA. Drawing the rest from reference TRBV7-2 and TRBJ2-4, the complete variable domain is GAGVSQSPSNKVTEKGKDVELRCDPISGHTALYWYRQSLGQGLEFLIYFQGNSAPDKSGLPSDRFSAERTGGSVSTLTIQRTQQEDSAVYLCASSRGGLGNIQYFGAGTRLSVL.

This clone was seen once. The chain has TRBV23-1 and TRBJ2-1; maybe TRBD1 (5 bases). TRBV23-1 has ORF status, its function being uncertain. V lost 3 bases, J lost 12 bases, and 18 bases lay in between. The CDR3 runs to 14 residues. DNA for the CDR3: TGCGCCAGCAGTCAGGCCGTCGACAGTAGACGGCAGTTCTTC. It yields the protein CASSQAVDSRRQFF.

This sequence joins TRBV19 and TRBJ2-1; 7 positions agree with TRBD2. This CDR3 contains 17 residues. Germline V CDR1 and CDR2: LNHDA, SQIVND (reference sequence). The ends lost 6 bases at V and 3 bases at J; junction bases unmatched: 14. In nucleotides, the CDR3 is TGTGCCAGTAGCAGTAGACTAGCCAGAACCCTCTACAATGAGCAGTTCTTC. As protein: CASSSRLARTLYNEQFF.

The chain employs TRBV6-6 and TRBJ2-3; 12 nucleotides agree with TRBD2. J lost 1 base, V lost 7 bases, and 3 bases had no gene match. CDR3 length: 15 residues. The germline V gene encodes CDR1 MNHNY and CDR2 SVGAGI (reference sequence). This CDR3 reads CASTTSGGRTDTQYF. The CDR3 DNA reads as TGTGCCAGCACGACTAGCGGGGGCCGCACAGATACGCAGTATTTT.

This clone appeared once. This chain connects TRBV6-1 to TRBJ2-1; D is possibly TRBD2 (5 bases). The germline V and J ends were trimmed by 8 bases and 9 bases, with 17 bases remaining between them. Germline V gene data show CDR1 as MNHNS and CDR2 as SASEGT. This CDR3 comprises 13 residues. This CDR3 is CASVPSGKGEQFF. CDR3 nucleotides: TGTGCCAGCGTACCGTCGGGAAAGGGTGAGCAGTTCTTC.

The chain carries TRBV7-2 and TRBJ2-1, with 8 positions matching TRBD2. Unmatched junction bases numbered 10, after V lost 5 bases and J lost 10 bases. The germline gives CDR1 SGHTA, CDR2 FQGNSA. This CDR3 has 14 amino acids. The CDR3 nucleotides are TGTGCCAGCAGCATCAGGCGGGGGGAAGGCGAGCAGTTCTTC. This gives the protein CASSIRRGEGEQFF.

The CDR3 region has the DNA TGTGCCAGCAGCTTAGCTAGCGGTTTATACAATGAGCAGTTCTTC. Translation: CASSLASGLYNEQFF. The chain couples TRBV7-9 to TRBJ2-1; perhaps TRBD2 as D (6 bases). Germline V gives CDR1 SEHNR, CDR2 FQNEAQ (reference sequence). This CDR3 spans 15 amino acids. V was pared by 0 bases and J by 4 bases, with 10 bases between.

The chain is built from TRBV29-1 and TRBJ2-4; 9 bases fit TRBD2. In germline, CDR1 is SQVTM, CDR2 ANQGSEA. This CDR3 contains 14 residues. Trimming cost V 3 bases and J 7 bases; bases outside gene matches: 7. The CDR3 protein is CSVDGGRAGNIQYF. Here the CDR3 DNA reads TGCAGCGTTGATGGCGGGAGGGCCGGTAACATTCAGTACTTC. Together with reference TRBV29-1 and TRBJ2-4, the CDR3 gives the full variable domain: SAVISQKPSRDICQRGTSLTIQCQVDSQVTMMFWYRQQPGQSLTLIATANQGSEATYESGFVIDKFPISRPNLTFSTLTVSNMSPEDSSIYLCSVDGGRAGNIQYFGAGTRLSVL.

The chain couples TRBV13 to TRBJ2-2; tentatively, D is TRBD2 (6 bases). Trimming removed 5 bases at V and 3 bases at J, with 13 bases between. The CDR3 length is 15 residues. Germline lookup yields CDR1 PRHDT and CDR2 FYEKMQ (reference sequence). CDR3 loop: CASSAGGTYTGELFF. The DNA for the CDR3 is TGTGCCAGCAGCGCCGGCGGGACTTACACCGGGGAGCTGTTTTTT. The entire variable domain, with the rest obtained from reference TRBV13 and TRBJ2-2, is as follows: AAGVIQSPRHLIKEKRETATLKCYPIPRHDTVYWYQQGPGQDPQFLISFYEKMQSDKGSIPDRFSAQQFSDYHSELNMSSLELGDSALYFCASSAGGTYTGELFFGEGSRLTVL.

In this sample, this clone turned up once. V usage is TRBV15 and J usage is TRBJ1-2; D unresolved. Trimming left V 2 bases short and J 6 bases short, with 13 bases between. The germline V gene has CDR1 LNHNV and CDR2 YYDKDF (reference sequence). The CDR3 consists of 14 residues. CDR3 residues: CATSRRDFFNGYTF. The CDR3 DNA sequence: TGTGCCACCAGCAGACGAGATTTCTTCAATGGCTACACCTTC.

The V and J genes are TRBV5-6 and TRBJ2-3, with 10 bases lining up with TRBD1. With V trimmed by 1 base and J by 2 bases, 7 bases remained unmatched. CDR3 length equals 17 residues. Germline CDR1 is SGHDT and CDR2 is YYEEEE. The CDR3 bases are TGTGCCAGCAGCTTGCCCGGGACAGGGGCTTTCACAGATACGCAGTATTTT. Translated: CASSLPGTGAFTDTQYF.

The chain joins TRBV5-4 to TRBJ2-1; 7 bases match TRBD2. The CDR3 loop spans 15 amino acids. Losses at the gene ends were 1 base for V and 4 bases for J; bases not matched to a gene: 5. Germline V gene lookup returns CDR1 SGHNT and CDR2 YYREEE (reference sequence). CDR3 sequence (DNA): TGTGCCAGCAGCTTGTTGGCGGGAGTTTACAATGAGCAGTTCTTC. The encoded protein is CASSLLAGVYNEQFF.

V and J are TRBV27 and TRBJ2-7; 7 bases agree with TRBD1. The CDR3 consists of 15 residues. V lost 6 bases to trimming and J lost 2 bases; unmatched junction nucleotides: 10. Germline V gene lookup returns CDR1 MNHEY and CDR2 SMNVEV (reference sequence). The CDR3 coding sequence is TGTGCCAGCAGCCTTAGGGGGCAGGATCCCTACGAGCAGTACGTC. Protein sequence: CASSLRGQDPYEQYV.

The rearrangement links TRBV7-2 to TRBJ1-1; no firm D call. This CDR3 comprises 15 residues. Germline lookup yields CDR1 SGHTA and CDR2 FQGNSA. Trimming shortened V by 2 bases and J by 6 bases, and 16 bases separated the two germline ends. CDR3 amino acids: CASSLNPTKGAEAFF. As DNA, the CDR3 is TGTGCCAGCAGCTTAAACCCGACGAAGGGAGCTGAAGCTTTCTTT. Supplemented by reference TRBV7-2 and TRBJ1-1, the full variable domain reads GAGVSQSPSNKVTEKGKDVELRCDPISGHTALYWYRQSLGQGLEFLIYFQGNSAPDKSGLPSDRFSAERTGGSVSTLTIQRTQQEDSAVYLCASSLNPTKGAEAFFGQGTRLTVV.

This clone has a single count. The rearrangement links TRBV7-6 to TRBJ1-1, with a tentative D call TRBD1 (5 bases). Germline assignment: CDR1 SGHVS and CDR2 FNYEAQ. The CDR3 is 14 residues long. V dropped 1 base and J dropped 2 bases, with 8 bases sitting between them. CDR3 residues: CASSLVRGNTEAFF. DNA for the CDR3: TGTGCCAGCAGCTTAGTTAGGGGTAACACTGAAGCTTTCTTT.

The chain has TRBV10-3 and TRBJ1-1; 7 bases align to TRBD1. The CDR3 covers 14 residues. With 5 bases clipped from V and 0 bases from J, the junction kept 3 bases outside the gene matches. Germline V gene lookup returns CDR1 ENHRY and CDR2 SYGVKD. CDR3 sequence: CAISSGGLNTEAFF. The CDR3 bases are TGTGCCATCAGTTCAGGGGGTCTGAACACTGAAGCTTTCTTT.